This is a list of T cell receptor beta chains from one sample in a study of blood T cell repertoires in COVID-19. Produced via immunoSEQ multiplex PCR; TCRdb's table is partial and in-frame only. The sample comprises some 180,000 clones, 75% to 90% of which are singletons, and more than 5.5% rests with the top ten. Sequencing was carried out using PBMCs or T cells enriched from blood (not recorded which). These receptors originate from a man aged 40-49 years who had recovered from COVID-19. Both conserved end residues are part of each CDR3. A D gene is named only where the DNA matches it firmly. Some rows mark clone size as missing; the rest say once, few, many or name a class of expanded clone.

j_call	d_call	v_call	clone_size	cdr3_nt	cdr3_aa
TRBJ2-7	-	TRBV6-5	-	TGTGCCAGCAGTTACTCAGGGGGAGACCTATCCTACGAGCAGTACTTC	CASSYSGGDLSYEQYF
TRBJ2-5	TRBD1	TRBV30	-	TGTGCCTGGAACTCGGACAGGCTCCAAGAGACCCAGTACTTC	CAWNSDRLQETQYF
TRBJ2-4	-	TRBV28	-	TGTGCCAGCAGCCTCCCGGGGGTAAACATTCAGTACTTC	CASSLPGVNIQYF
TRBJ1-5	-	TRBV7-8	-	TGTGCCAGCAGCTTAGAGGGGTTAAGACAGCCCCAGCATTTT	CASSLEGLRQPQHF
TRBJ1-5	-	TRBV7-2	-	TGTGCCAGCAGCACCGGACTTACCAATCAGCCCCAGCATTTT	CASSTGLTNQPQHF
TRBJ1-2	-	TRBV7-8	few	TGTGCCAGCAGCCCCAGATCCGGGACAAATAGCGGCTACACCTTC	CASSPRSGTNSGYTF
TRBJ1-1	TRBD1	TRBV6-5	-	TGTGCCAGCATTCCTATACAGGGGGACACTGAAGCTTTCTTT	CASIPIQGDTEAFF
TRBJ1-4	TRBD1	TRBV7-8	-	TGTGCCAGCAGCTCGCGCCGACCAAGGACAGGGAGTGGTGAAAAACTGTTTTTT	CASSSRRPRTGSGEKLFF
TRBJ1-6	-	TRBV27	few	TGTGCCAGCAGTTTCTGGGGCCTGACACCCCTCCACTTT	CASSFWGLTPLHF
TRBJ1-2	-	TRBV18	once	TGTGCCAGCTCACAGACCCTCGGGAATGGCTACACCTTC	CASSQTLGNGYTF
TRBJ1-5	-	TRBV24-1	once	TGTGCCACCGGCGGGGGATCGAGCAATCAGCCCCAGCATTTT	CATGGGSSNQPQHF
TRBJ1-6	-	TRBV13	-	TGTGCCAGCAGCTCGGGGGGCCTTTCGGCCCTCCACTTT	CASSSGGLSALHF